This TCR beta chain came from a study of T cell changes during pregnancy in multiple sclerosis (dated by TCRdb to the late 2010s). With respect to the entire study: In women with multiple sclerosis, the researchers looked at how the T cell repertoire shifted as pregnancy progressed.

This clone was seen more than once but under ten times. Which antigen it targets is not known. No clone much larger than this one lies a single base away; base qualities are absent. V is pruned by 4 bases and J by 3 bases, leaving 10 bases of the junction without a gene match. Taken from the germline V gene, the CDR1 and CDR2 loops are SGHRS and YFSETQ. The CDR3 sequence holds 15 residues, the cysteine and phenylalanine included. This entry keeps only the CDR3 DNA: 45 bases, framed from base 1. Receptors were amplified or captured by the immunoSEQ multiplex PCR assay. Not all clones reach the TCRdb copy of this immuneACCESS table, which keeps in-frame sequences only. Checked studies attribute under half of the gap to unresolved V genes and leave the rest unexplained. Recorded for this sample are some 29,000 clones; 91% of them occurred a single time. The ten largest clones represent about 3.6% of the sample.

The sequencing here drew on CD8+ T cells from peripheral blood mononuclear cells, taken in the second trimester of pregnancy. The sequence is built from TRBV5-1 and TRBJ2-7; TRBD1 agrees with 7 junctional bases. The sequence came from a female donor in good health, enrolled as a control in a pregnancy study. Here is the DNA: TGCGCCAGCAGCGAAGAAGACAGGGATCTCTACGAGCAGTACTTC. Translated, this gives CASSEEDRDLYEQYF.